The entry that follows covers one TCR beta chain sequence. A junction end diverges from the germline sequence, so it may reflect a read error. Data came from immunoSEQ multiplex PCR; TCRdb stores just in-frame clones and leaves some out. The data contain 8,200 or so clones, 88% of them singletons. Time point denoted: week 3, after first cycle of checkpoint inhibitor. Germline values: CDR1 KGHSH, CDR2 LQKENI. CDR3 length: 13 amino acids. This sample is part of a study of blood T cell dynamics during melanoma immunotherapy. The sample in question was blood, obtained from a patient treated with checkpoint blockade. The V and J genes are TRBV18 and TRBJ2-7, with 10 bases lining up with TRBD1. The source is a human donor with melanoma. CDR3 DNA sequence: TGTGCCAGCTCACCAGGGAGACAGGGGGCGACTGACTTC. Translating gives CASSPGRQGATDF.